A single sample gave rise to the 10 T cell receptor beta chains below, sequenced in a study of blood T cell repertoires in COVID-19. Sequenced by immunoSEQ multiplex PCR; TCRdb stores in-frame clones only, minus some. There are 250,000 to 350,000 clones in the sample; around 89% occur only once, and over 5% lies in the top ten. The material sequenced was peripheral blood. Source of these receptors: a woman aged 45-65 years with COVID-19, enrolled during active disease.

The chain employs TRBV12-5 and TRBJ2-2; possible D gene TRBD1, 7 bases. From germline, CDR1 is LGHNT and CDR2 FRNRAP. The CDR3 has 15 amino acids. V was trimmed by 5 bases and J by 5 bases, leaving 15 bases between them. CDR3 bases: TGTGCTAGTGGTCAGGGGGGAGTGGTTACCGGGGAGCTGTTTTTT. This translates into CASGQGGVVTGELFF. The variable domain in full, with the rest retrieved from reference TRBV12-5 and TRBJ2-2, is DARVTQTPRHKVTEMGQEVTMRCQPILGHNTVFWYRQTMMQGLELLAYFRNRAPLDDSGMPKDRFSAEMPDATLATLKIQPSEPRDSAVYFCASGQGGVVTGELFFGEGSRLTVL.

The chain combines TRBV5-1 with TRBJ2-5; weak D call: TRBD2 (5 bases). V lost 4 bases and J lost 4, with 14 bases in between. The V gene's germline CDR1 is SGHRS and CDR2 YFSETQ. This CDR3 is built from 14 residues. The CDR3, as DNA: TGCGCCAGCAGCCATACTAGGCCCGGAGAGACCCAGTACTTC. It codes for CASSHTRPGETQYF.

The chain links TRBV7-9 to TRBJ1-1; 11 positions agree with TRBD1. J lost 6 bases, V lost 5 bases, and 8 bases had no gene match. Germline lookup yields CDR1 SEHNR and CDR2 FQNEAQ (reference sequence). This CDR3 has 15 residues. In nucleotides, the CDR3 is TGTGCCAGCAGCCTCTGGGACAGGGGGGAGCCTGAAGCTTTCTTT. This translates into CASSLWDRGEPEAFF.

The CDR3 bases are TGTGCCAGCAGTTACGAAGGGAGGAACACTGAAGCTTTCTTT. Amino acid sequence: CASSYEGRNTEAFF. The J gene is TRBJ1-1, the V gene TRBV6-6; D is uncertain. CDR1 is MNHNY, CDR2 SVGAGI, per germline (reference sequence). V lost 2 bases, J lost 1 base, and 8 bases lay in between. The CDR3 is 14 residues long.

The chain has TRBV7-2 and TRBJ2-5, with D perhaps matching TRBD2 (6 bases). The ends were cut back, 6 bases at V and 0 bases at J, with 8 bases in the middle. The CDR3 is 13 residues long. Germline values: CDR1 SGHTA, CDR2 FQGNSA. The DNA of the CDR3 is TGTGCCAGCAGAAGGGACTACCAAGAGACCCAGTACTTC. Translating it yields CASRRDYQETQYF.

This clone has a single count. The J gene is TRBJ2-1, the V gene TRBV4-1, with 10 bases lining up with TRBD2. The CDR3 has 15 residues. Looked up from germline, CDR1 is MGHRA and CDR2 is YSYEKL. Trimming removed 6 bases from V and 2 bases from J; junction bases left unmatched: 4. In DNA form, the CDR3 reads TGCGCCAGCAGTCCAACTAGCGGGGCCTACAATGAGCAGTTCTTC. Its protein product is CASSPTSGAYNEQFF.

This clone was detected only once. The rearrangement uses TRBV6-6 and TRBJ1-2; D is perhaps TRBD1 (6 bases). Germline V CDR1 and CDR2: MNHNY, SVGAGI (reference sequence). The CDR3 spans 14 residues. V dropped 6 bases and J dropped 2 bases, with 13 bases sitting between them. The CDR3 loop reads CASRAQGSNYGYTF. The CDR3 DNA follows: TGTGCCAGCAGAGCACAGGGTTCAAACTATGGCTACACCTTC.

V and J are TRBV7-9 and TRBJ2-1; perhaps TRBD1 as D (6 bases). CDR1 is SEHNR and CDR2 is FQNEAQ in the germline V gene (reference sequence). V lost 5 bases and J lost 7, with 21 bases in between. This CDR3 has 16 amino acids. The CDR3 coding sequence is TGTGCCAGCAGCGAGAACAGGGAAACGATTTGGAATGAGCAGTTCTTC. Translation: CASSENRETIWNEQFF.

This clone was detected only once. The rearrangement uses TRBV19 and TRBJ1-3; no clear D. V was pared by 10 bases and J by 0 bases, with 16 bases between. The CDR3 consists of 15 residues. Germline V gene lookup returns CDR1 LNHDA and CDR2 SQIVND (reference sequence). CDR3 sequence reads: CATVQVKSSGNTIYF. In nucleotides, the CDR3 is TGTGCCACCGTGCAGGTTAAATCCTCTGGAAACACCATATATTTT.

The chain is built from TRBV6-1 and TRBJ2-5; 12 nucleotides align to TRBD2. The CDR3 consists of 17 residues. J lost 2 bases, V lost 3 bases, and 7 bases had no gene match. Germline assignment: CDR1 MNHNS and CDR2 SASEGT. The CDR3 nucleotides are TGTGCCAGCAGTGACTTCCGGACTAGCGGGATTCAAGAGACCCAGTACTTC. Translated, it gives CASSDFRTSGIQETQYF.